The 22 T cell receptor beta chains below all came from one sample that was sequenced in a study of T cell repertoires and HLA-DP antigens. The antigens of these receptors remain unknown. Some clones are missing from TCRdb's copy, which holds only in-frame ones; the method was immunoSEQ multiplex PCR. The sample lists roughly 120,000 clones, 92% occurring once. The sequenced sample consisted of CD4+ T cells from PBMCs. The receptors originated from a young woman in good health and CMV-seronegative.

This clone was counted once. The chain has TRBV7-3 and TRBJ2-5; no firm D call. The CDR3 runs to 15 residues. From germline, CDR1 is SGHTA and CDR2 FQGTGA. V was pared by 2 bases and J by 2 bases, with 12 bases between. In nucleotides, the CDR3 is TGTGCCAGCAGCTTATCCGGAGACAAACAAGAGACCCAGTACTTC. It codes for CASSLSGDKQETQYF. The whole variable domain, filled in from reference TRBV7-3 and TRBJ2-5, reads GAGVSQTPSNKVTEKGKYVELRCDPISGHTALYWYRQSLGQGPEFLIYFQGTGAADDSGLPNDRFFAVRPEGSVSTLKIQRTERGDSAVYLCASSLSGDKQETQYFGPGTRLLVL.

The J gene is TRBJ2-2, the V gene TRBV5-4; D might be TRBD1 (5 bases). Trimming left V 2 bases short and J 4 bases short, with 18 bases between. The CDR3 consists of 17 residues. Germline lookup yields CDR1 SGHNT and CDR2 YYREEE (reference sequence). Here the CDR3 reads CASSFLMLRQGTGELFF. DNA for the CDR3: TGTGCCAGCAGCTTCCTTATGCTCCGGCAGGGCACCGGGGAGCTGTTTTTT. The variable domain in full, completed from reference TRBV5-4 and TRBJ2-2, reads ETGVTQSPTHLIKTRGQQVTLRCSSQSGHNTVSWYQQALGQGPQFIFQYYREEENGRGNFPPRFSGLQFPNYSSELNVNALELDDSALYLCASSFLMLRQGTGELFFGEGSRLTVL.

The V call is TRBV18, the J call TRBJ2-7, with 7 bases aligning to TRBD2. The germline CDR1 and CDR2 sequences are KGHSH and LQKENI. The trim removed 3 bases at V and 4 bases at J, leaving 9 bases unmatched. CDR3 length equals 15 residues. The CDR3, as DNA: TGTGCCAGCTCACCTTGGGCGGGAGCTTCTTACGAGCAGTACTTC. This encodes CASSPWAGASYEQYF.

This chain connects TRBV7-2 to TRBJ2-5, with D perhaps being TRBD1 or TRBD2 (6 bases each). The V and J ends lost 1 base and 6 bases respectively, with 12 bases between them. Germline V gives CDR1 SGHTA, CDR2 FQGNSA. The CDR3 covers 14 residues. CDR3 in amino acids: CASSLEGGSKTQYF. CDR3 in DNA: TGTGCCAGCAGCTTAGAGGGGGGTTCGAAGACCCAGTACTTC.

The chain has TRBV9 and TRBJ2-2, with D uncertain. The germline V and J ends were trimmed by 0 bases and 6 bases, with 9 bases remaining between them. Germline lookup yields CDR1 SGDLS and CDR2 YYNGEE. The CDR3 loop spans 14 amino acids. The CDR3 spells CASSVDGRSGELFF. The CDR3 coding sequence is TGTGCCAGCAGCGTAGATGGCCGCTCCGGGGAGCTGTTTTTT.

Concerning this clone: One end of the junction varies from germline; a read error may be responsible. The chain combines TRBV7-7 with TRBJ2-5; D perhaps matches TRBD1 (6 bases). The CDR3 consists of 15 residues. The germline CDR1 and CDR2 sequences are SSHAT and FNYEAQ (reference sequence). The CDR3: CASSQWGTIQETQYF. CDR3 nucleotides: TGTGCTAGCAGCCAGTGGGGGACAATCCAAGAGACCCAGTACTTC.

The DNA of the CDR3 is TGTGCCTGGAGTGTACTAGGACTAGCGGGGGCCTACGAGCAGTACTTC. It encodes CAWSVLGLAGAYEQYF. The J gene is TRBJ2-7, the V gene TRBV30; 13 bases map to TRBD2. V lost 0 bases to trimming and J lost 2 bases; unmatched junction nucleotides: 4. This CDR3 contains 16 residues. CDR1 and CDR2 (germline): GTSNPN, SVGIG (reference sequence).

V gene TRBV7-9 combines with J gene TRBJ2-1; no reliable D call. The ends were cut back, 5 bases at V and 7 bases at J, with 12 bases in the middle. The CDR3 has 13 residues. CDR1 and CDR2 from the germline V gene are SEHNR and FQNEAQ (reference sequence). The CDR3 DNA follows: TGTGCCAGCAGCCGACCCCCGCGGAATGAGCAGTTCTTC. It translates to CASSRPPRNEQFF.

The chain couples TRBV6-4 to TRBJ2-3; TRBD2 matches at 9 bases. The CDR3 is made up of 15 amino acids. Germline V gene data show CDR1 as MRHNA and CDR2 as SNTAGT. V was clipped by 4 bases and J by 1 base; unmatched bases: 3. This CDR3 is CASSGSGSGTDTQYF. The CDR3, as DNA: TGTGCCAGCAGTGGTAGCGGGAGCGGCACAGATACGCAGTATTTT.

V is TRBV5-1 and J is TRBJ2-3, with TRBD2 matching over 7 bases. This CDR3 has 15 amino acids. Germline CDR1 is SGHRS and CDR2 is YFSETQ. V shed 0 bases, J shed 1 base, and the junction held 2 bases outside the gene matches. CDR3 in DNA: TGCGCCAGCAGCTTGGGACGGGAGGGCACAGATACGCAGTATTTT. It encodes CASSLGREGTDTQYF.

This chain uses TRBV30 with TRBJ1-1; maybe TRBD1 (5 bases). Germline V gene sequence: CDR1 GTSNPN, CDR2 SVGIG (reference sequence). The CDR3 sequence is 13 residues long. The germline V and J ends were trimmed by 3 bases and 3 bases, with 11 bases remaining between them. The CDR3 nucleotides are TGTGCCTGGAGCGGGGGGAGGGACACTGAAGCTTTCTTT. Its translation is CAWSGGRDTEAFF.

V and J are TRBV28 and TRBJ2-7, with a weak D call TRBD2 (6 bases). The CDR3 sequence is 14 residues long. V was cut by 7 bases and J by 5 bases, with 18 bases left in between. Germline loops: CDR1 MDHEN, CDR2 SYDVKM. CDR3 nucleotide sequence: TGTGCCAGCACCCCAGTGGGGGGTCGGAACGAGCAGTACGTC. Translating it yields CASTPVGGRNEQYV.

V and J are TRBV7-2 and TRBJ1-1; D remains ambiguous. CDR3 size: 17 residues. V was shortened by 1 base and J by 4 bases, with 19 bases between the two germline ends. Germline lookup yields CDR1 SGHTA and CDR2 FQGNSA. This CDR3 is CASSLEAEFGSGTEAFF. The CDR3 coding sequence is TGTGCCAGCAGCTTAGAGGCAGAGTTCGGGTCGGGCACTGAAGCTTTCTTT.

This chain joins TRBV7-9 and TRBJ1-6; D call uncertain. This CDR3 is 18 amino acids long. The V end was cut by 3 bases, the J end by 0 bases, with 15 bases between. Germline loops: CDR1 SEHNR, CDR2 FQNEAQ (reference sequence). CDR3 nucleotides: TGTGCCAGCAGCTTGGGTTGGAGGGTGAGCTCCTATAATTCACCCCTCCACTTT. Protein product: CASSLGWRVSSYNSPLHF.

The chain carries TRBV5-6 and TRBJ2-7; D tentatively fits TRBD1 or TRBD2 (6 bases each). From germline, CDR1 is SGHDT and CDR2 YYEEEE. Between the trimmed V and J ends, which lost 7 bases and 2 bases, there was a span of 22 bases. This CDR3 has 16 amino acids. The CDR3 DNA is TGTGCCAGCTGTTCCCTACGGGGGCCGAGGCCCTACGAGCAGTACGTC. Translation: CASCSLRGPRPYEQYV.

Written as DNA, the CDR3 is TGTGCCTCCGGAGCGGCCTATAATTCACCCCTCCACTTT. It is translated as CASGAAYNSPLHF. This chain connects TRBV30 to TRBJ1-6; D remains unclear. V lost 7 bases and J 2 bases, leaving 9 bases between the germline ends. Germline assignment: CDR1 GTSNPN and CDR2 SVGIG (reference sequence). This CDR3 has 13 amino acids. The full variable domain, its missing parts supplied by reference TRBV30 and TRBJ1-6, is SQTIHQWPATLVQPVGSPLSLECTVEGTSNPNLYWYRQAAGRGLQLLFYSVGIGQISSEVPQNLSASRPQDRQFILSSKKLLLSDSGFYLCASGAAYNSPLHFGNGTRLTVT.

The chain couples TRBV7-9 to TRBJ2-1; TRBD2 agrees at 7 bases. From germline, CDR1 is SEHNR and CDR2 FQNEAQ (reference sequence). The CDR3 totals 18 residues. Germline trimming cut 4 bases from V and 2 bases from J; bases unmatched to any gene: 14. The CDR3, as DNA: TGTGCCAGCAGCTCGGCCTTGACCCCAGGGAGGGCCTACAATGAGCAGTTCTTC. It is translated as CASSSALTPGRAYNEQFF.

The chain couples TRBV2 to TRBJ2-1; D remains ambiguous. V lost 2 bases and J lost 6, with 8 bases in between. CDR1 and CDR2 (germline): SNHLY, FYNNEI. This CDR3 spans 13 amino acids. This CDR3 reads CASSETGFNEQFF. CDR3 nucleotide sequence: TGTGCCAGCAGTGAAACGGGTTTCAATGAGCAGTTCTTC.

The chain is built from TRBV19 and TRBJ1-3, with 7 positions matching TRBD1. Germline V gene sequence: CDR1 LNHDA, CDR2 SQIVND (reference sequence). J was trimmed by 2 bases and V by 7 bases; bases with no gene match: 8. The CDR3 contains 15 residues. The CDR3 nucleotides are TGTGCCAGTACCTACTCCGGGACAGCTGGAAACACCATATATTTT. Translated, it gives CASTYSGTAGNTIYF.

In nucleotides, the CDR3 is TGTGCCAGCAGCTTAGGAAGGTACGGGAGAGGAGATGAGCAGTTCTTC. Protein sequence: CASSLGRYGRGDEQFF. The genes are TRBV7-9 and TRBJ2-1; weak D call: TRBD2 (6 bases). V gave up 1 base and J gave up 8 bases, with 18 bases separating them. Germline values: CDR1 SEHNR, CDR2 FQNEAQ (reference sequence). The CDR3 has 16 residues.

The rearrangement joins TRBV2 to TRBJ2-5; weak D call: TRBD2 (5 bases). This CDR3 has 14 amino acids. The V end lost 1 base, the J end lost 7 bases, and 13 bases lay between the germline ends. Per germline, CDR1 SNHLY and CDR2 FYNNEI. The DNA for the CDR3 is TGTGCCAGCAGTGAAGGGGTATCGGAGGTGACCCAGTACTTC. Its translation is CASSEGVSEVTQYF.

This chain connects TRBV7-9 to TRBJ1-1; no definite D call. The V end lost 5 bases, the J end lost 5 bases, and 15 bases lay between the germline ends. CDR1 is SEHNR and CDR2 is FQNEAQ in the germline V gene (reference sequence). CDR3 length: 14 residues. The DNA for the CDR3 is TGTGCCAGCAGCCGAGTCGGGGTTTCAACTGAAGCTTTCTTT. Translation: CASSRVGVSTEAFF.